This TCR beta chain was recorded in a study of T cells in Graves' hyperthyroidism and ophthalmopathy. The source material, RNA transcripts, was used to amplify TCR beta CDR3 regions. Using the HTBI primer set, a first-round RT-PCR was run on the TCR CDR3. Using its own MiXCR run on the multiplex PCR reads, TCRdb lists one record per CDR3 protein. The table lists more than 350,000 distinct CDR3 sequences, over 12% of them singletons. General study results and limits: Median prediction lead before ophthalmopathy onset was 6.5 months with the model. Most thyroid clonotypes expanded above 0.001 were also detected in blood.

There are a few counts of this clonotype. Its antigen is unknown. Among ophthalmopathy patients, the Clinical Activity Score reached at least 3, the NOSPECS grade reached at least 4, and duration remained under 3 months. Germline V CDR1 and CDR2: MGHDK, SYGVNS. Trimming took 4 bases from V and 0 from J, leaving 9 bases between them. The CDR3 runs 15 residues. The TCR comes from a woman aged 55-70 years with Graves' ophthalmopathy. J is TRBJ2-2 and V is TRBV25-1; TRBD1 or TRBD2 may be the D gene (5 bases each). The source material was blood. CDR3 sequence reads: CASSVGTANTGELFF. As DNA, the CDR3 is TGTGCCAGCAGTGTCGGGACGGCGAACACCGGGGAGCTGTTTTTT.